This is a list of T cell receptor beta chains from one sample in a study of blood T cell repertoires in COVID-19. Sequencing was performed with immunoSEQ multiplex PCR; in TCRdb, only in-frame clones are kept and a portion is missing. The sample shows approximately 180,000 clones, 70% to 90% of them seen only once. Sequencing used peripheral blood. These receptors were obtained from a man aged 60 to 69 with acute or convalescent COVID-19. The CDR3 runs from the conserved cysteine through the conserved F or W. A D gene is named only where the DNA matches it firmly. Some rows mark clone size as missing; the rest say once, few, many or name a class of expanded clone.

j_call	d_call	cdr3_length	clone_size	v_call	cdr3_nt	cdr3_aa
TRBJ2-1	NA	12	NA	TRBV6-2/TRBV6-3	TGTGCCAGCAGCCTGGGCCGAATGGGGCAGTTCTTC	CASSLGRMGQFF
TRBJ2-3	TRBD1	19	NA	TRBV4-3	TGCGCCAGCAGCCAAGATTGGTTGGACAGGGGGGGAGTTTTGTATACGCAGTATTTT	CASSQDWLDRGGVLYTQYF
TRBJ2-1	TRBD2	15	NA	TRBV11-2	TGTGCCAGCAGCCTGGGGAGGGCCGTTTACAATGAGCAGTTCTTC	CASSLGRAVYNEQFF
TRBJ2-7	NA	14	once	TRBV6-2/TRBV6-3	TGTGCCAGCAGCAACGGGGTTGGCGCCTACGAGCAGTACTTC	CASSNGVGAYEQYF
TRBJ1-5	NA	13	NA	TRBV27	TGTGCCAGCAGTTTATCCAGGTATCAGCCCCAGCATTTT	CASSLSRYQPQHF
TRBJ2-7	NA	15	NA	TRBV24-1	TGTGCCACCAGTGCAGACTGGTTAAGCTCCTACGAGCAGTACTTC	CATSADWLSSYEQYF
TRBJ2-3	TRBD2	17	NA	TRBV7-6	TGTGCCAGCAGCTTAGGGGCTAGCGGGAGATGGCCAGATACGCAGTATTTT	CASSLGASGRWPDTQYF
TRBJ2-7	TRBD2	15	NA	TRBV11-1	TGTGCCAGCAGCCTAGCGGGAACTAGTTTGGGCGAGCAGTACTTC	CASSLAGTSLGEQYF
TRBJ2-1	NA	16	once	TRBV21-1	TGTGCCAGCAGCGAGGAGGGCGGGCCTACCTACAATGAGCAGTTCTTC	CASSEEGGPTYNEQFF
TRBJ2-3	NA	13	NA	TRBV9	TGTGCCAGCAGCGTGAGCGGCACAGATACGCAGTATTTT	CASSVSGTDTQYF
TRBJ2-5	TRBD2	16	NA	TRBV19	TGTGCCAGTAGTATGGGAGGACTAGCGGGGCAAGAGACCCAGTACTTC	CASSMGGLAGQETQYF
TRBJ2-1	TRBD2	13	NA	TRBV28	TGTGCCAGCCGGGGGGGGTCCTACAATGAGCAGTTCTTC	CASRGGSYNEQFF
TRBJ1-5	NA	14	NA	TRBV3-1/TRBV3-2	TGTGCCAGCAGCCAAGGGCACGGCAATCAGCCCCAGCATTTT	CASSQGHGNQPQHF
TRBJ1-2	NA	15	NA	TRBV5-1	TGCGCCAGCAGCCAACTCGGGAACACTGGGGTTGGCTACACCTTC	CASSQLGNTGVGYTF
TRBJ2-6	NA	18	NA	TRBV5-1	TGCGCCAGCAGCTTGGCGCAACTGACTCGCTCTGGGGCCAACGTCCTGACTTTC	CASSLAQLTRSGANVLTF
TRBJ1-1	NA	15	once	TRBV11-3	TGTGCCAGCAGCCCCGAAGGGGGGAGGGTCACTGAAGCTTTCTTT	CASSPEGGRVTEAFF
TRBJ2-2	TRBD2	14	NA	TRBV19	TGTGCCACAAGAGCGGGAATGAACACCGGGGAGCTGTTTTTT	CATRAGMNTGELFF
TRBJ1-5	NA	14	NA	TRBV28	TGTGCCAGCAGATCCGAGGGGGGGACCCAGCCCCAGCATTTT	CASRSEGGTQPQHF
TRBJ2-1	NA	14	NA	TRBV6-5	TGTGCCAGCAGCTATCAGGGGCCCTACAATGAGCAGTTCTTC	CASSYQGPYNEQFF
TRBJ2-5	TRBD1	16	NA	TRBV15	TGTGCCACCAGCAGCCCCGTTGACAGGGGGCTTGAGACCCAGTACTTC	CATSSPVDRGLETQYF
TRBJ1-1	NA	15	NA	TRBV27	TGTGCCAGCAGTTCGGTGGGGAGGATGAACACTGAAGCTTTCTTT	CASSSVGRMNTEAFF
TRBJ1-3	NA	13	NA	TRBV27	TGTGCCAGCAGTTCAGGGGCTGGAAACACCATATATTTT	CASSSGAGNTIYF
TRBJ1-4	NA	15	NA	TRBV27	TGTGCCAGCAGTTTTAGTGGAAAACTAAATGAAAAACTGTTTTTT	CASSFSGKLNEKLFF
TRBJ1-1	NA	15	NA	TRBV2	TGTGCCAGCAGCGCCCTTCGTCAGACTAACACTGAAGCTTTCTTT	CASSALRQTNTEAFF
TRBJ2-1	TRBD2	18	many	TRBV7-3	TGTGCCAGCAGCTCCGGGACTAGCGGGAGGTCTTCCTACAATGAGCAGTTCTTC	CASSSGTSGRSSYNEQFF
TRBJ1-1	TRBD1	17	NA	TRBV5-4	TGTGCCAGCAGCCTGGGACAGGGGGCTATCTCGGGCACTGAAGCTTTCTTT	CASSLGQGAISGTEAFF